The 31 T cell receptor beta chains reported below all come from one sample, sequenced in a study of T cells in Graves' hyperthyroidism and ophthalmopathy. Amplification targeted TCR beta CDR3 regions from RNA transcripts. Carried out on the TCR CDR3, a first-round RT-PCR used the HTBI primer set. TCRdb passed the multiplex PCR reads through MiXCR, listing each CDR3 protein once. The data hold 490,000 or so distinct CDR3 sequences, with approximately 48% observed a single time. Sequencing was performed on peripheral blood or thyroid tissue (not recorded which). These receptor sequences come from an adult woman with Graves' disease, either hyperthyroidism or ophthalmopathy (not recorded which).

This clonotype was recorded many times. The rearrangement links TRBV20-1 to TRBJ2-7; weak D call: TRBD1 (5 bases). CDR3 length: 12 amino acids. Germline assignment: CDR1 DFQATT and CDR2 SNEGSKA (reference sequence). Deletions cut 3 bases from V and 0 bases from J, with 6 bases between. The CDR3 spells CSARDISYEQYF. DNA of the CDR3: TGCAGTGCTAGGGACATCTCCTACGAGCAGTACTTC.

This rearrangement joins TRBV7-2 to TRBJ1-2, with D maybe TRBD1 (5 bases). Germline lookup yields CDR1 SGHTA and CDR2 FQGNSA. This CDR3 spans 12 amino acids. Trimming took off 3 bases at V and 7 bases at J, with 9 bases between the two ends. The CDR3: CASSFYQGGYTF. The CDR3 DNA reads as TGTGCCAGCAGCTTTTATCAGGGTGGCTACACCTTC.

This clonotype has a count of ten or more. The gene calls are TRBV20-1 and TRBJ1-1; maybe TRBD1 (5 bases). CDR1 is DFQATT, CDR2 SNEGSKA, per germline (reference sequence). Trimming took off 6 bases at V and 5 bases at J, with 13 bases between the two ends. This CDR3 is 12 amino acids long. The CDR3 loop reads CSARMGGTEAFF. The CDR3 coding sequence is TGCAGTGCGAGAATGGGGGGAACTGAAGCTTTCTTT.

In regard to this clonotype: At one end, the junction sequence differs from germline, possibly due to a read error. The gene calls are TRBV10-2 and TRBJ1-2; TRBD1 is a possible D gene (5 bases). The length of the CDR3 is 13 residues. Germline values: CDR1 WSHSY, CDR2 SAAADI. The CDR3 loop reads CASRLDRNYGYTF. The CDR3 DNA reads TGCGCCAGCAGGCTTGACAGAAACTACGGCTACACCTTC.

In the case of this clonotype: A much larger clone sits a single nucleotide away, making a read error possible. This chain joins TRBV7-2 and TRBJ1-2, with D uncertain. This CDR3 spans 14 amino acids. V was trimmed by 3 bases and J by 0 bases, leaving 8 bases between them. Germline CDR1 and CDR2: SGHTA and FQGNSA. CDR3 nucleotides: TGTGCCAGCAGCTTGGACGGAGCTAACTATGGCTACACCTTC. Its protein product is CASSLDGANYGYTF.

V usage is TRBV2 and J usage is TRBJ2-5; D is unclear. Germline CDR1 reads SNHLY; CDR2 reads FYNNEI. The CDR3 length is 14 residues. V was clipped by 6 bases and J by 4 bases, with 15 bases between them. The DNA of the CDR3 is TGTGCCAGCAGGGACCCCGCTGCCGGAGAGACCCAGTACTTC. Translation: CASRDPAAGETQYF.

CDR3 sequence: CASSPPAGRETQYF. As DNA, the CDR3 is TGTGCCAGCAGCCCACCGGCCGGGAGAGAGACCCAGTACTTC. This chain joins TRBV7-9 and TRBJ2-5, with D perhaps TRBD2 (6 bases). With 5 bases removed from V and 4 bases from J, the gap between germline ends came to 14 bases. The germline V gene has CDR1 SEHNR and CDR2 FQNEAQ (reference sequence). The CDR3 covers 14 residues.

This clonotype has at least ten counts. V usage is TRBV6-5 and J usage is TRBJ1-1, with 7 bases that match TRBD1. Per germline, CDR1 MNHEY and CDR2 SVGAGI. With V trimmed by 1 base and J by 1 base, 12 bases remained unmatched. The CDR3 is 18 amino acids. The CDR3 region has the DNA TGTGCCAGCAGTTACTTCGGACAGGCACGATTACCGAACACTGAAGCTTTCTTT. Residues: CASSYFGQARLPNTEAFF.

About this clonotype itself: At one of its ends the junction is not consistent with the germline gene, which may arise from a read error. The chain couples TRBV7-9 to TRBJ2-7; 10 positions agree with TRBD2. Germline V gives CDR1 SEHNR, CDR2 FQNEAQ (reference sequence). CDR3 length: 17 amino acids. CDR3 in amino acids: CASSLGARTSGHYGQYF. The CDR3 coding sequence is TGTGCCAGCAGCTTAGGGGCCCGGACTAGCGGACACTACGGGCAGTACTTC.

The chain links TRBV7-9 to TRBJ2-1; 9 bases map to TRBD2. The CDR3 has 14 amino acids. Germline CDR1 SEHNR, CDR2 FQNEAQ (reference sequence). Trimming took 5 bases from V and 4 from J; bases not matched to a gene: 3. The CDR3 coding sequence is TGTGCCAGCAGCATTAGCGGGAGTTACAATGAGCAGTTCTTC. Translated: CASSISGSYNEQFF.

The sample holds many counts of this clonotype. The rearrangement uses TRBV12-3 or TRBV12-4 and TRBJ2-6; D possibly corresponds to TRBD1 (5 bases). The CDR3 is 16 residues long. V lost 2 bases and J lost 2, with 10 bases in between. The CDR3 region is CASSLSQGTGANVLTF. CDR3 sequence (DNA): TGTGCCAGCAGTTTATCTCAGGGCACTGGGGCCAACGTCCTGACTTTC.

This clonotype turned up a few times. CDR3 sequence (DNA): TGTGCCAGCAGCGAGGGACAGTATTGGGCAGATACGCAGTATTTT. This gives the protein CASSEGQYWADTQYF. The chain joins TRBV9 to TRBJ2-3; TRBD1 matches at 7 bases. The CDR3 totals 15 residues. In germline, CDR1 is SGDLS, CDR2 YYNGEE. Trimming cost V 3 bases and J 4 bases; bases outside gene matches: 8.

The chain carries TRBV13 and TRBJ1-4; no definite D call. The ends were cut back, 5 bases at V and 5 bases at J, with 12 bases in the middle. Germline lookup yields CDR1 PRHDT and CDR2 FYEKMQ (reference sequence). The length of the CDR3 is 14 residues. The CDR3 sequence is CASSPTARNEKLFF. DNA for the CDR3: TGTGCCAGCAGCCCAACGGCCAGAAATGAAAAACTGTTTTTT.

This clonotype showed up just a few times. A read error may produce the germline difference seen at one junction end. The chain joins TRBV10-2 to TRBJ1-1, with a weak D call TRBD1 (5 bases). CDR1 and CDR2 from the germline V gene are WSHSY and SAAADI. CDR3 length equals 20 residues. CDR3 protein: CASSFRKWVGGNRMNTEAFF. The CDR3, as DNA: TGTGCCAGCAGTTTTCGTAAATGGGTGGGGGGTAATCGAATGAACACTGAAGCTTTCTTT.

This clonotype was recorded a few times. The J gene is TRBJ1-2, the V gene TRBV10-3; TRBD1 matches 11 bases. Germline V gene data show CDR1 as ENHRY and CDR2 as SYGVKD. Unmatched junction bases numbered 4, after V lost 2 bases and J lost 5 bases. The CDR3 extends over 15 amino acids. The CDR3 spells CAISEGTGGRYGYTF. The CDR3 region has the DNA TGTGCCATCAGTGAGGGGACAGGGGGTCGTTATGGCTACACCTTC.

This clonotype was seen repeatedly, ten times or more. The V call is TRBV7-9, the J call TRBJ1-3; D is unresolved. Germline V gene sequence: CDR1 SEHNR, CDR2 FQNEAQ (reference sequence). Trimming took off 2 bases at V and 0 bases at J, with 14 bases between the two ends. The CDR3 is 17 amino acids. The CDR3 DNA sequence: TGTGCCAGCAGCTTACCTCAGGTGAAGGGCTCTGGAAACACCATATATTTT. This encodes CASSLPQVKGSGNTIYF.

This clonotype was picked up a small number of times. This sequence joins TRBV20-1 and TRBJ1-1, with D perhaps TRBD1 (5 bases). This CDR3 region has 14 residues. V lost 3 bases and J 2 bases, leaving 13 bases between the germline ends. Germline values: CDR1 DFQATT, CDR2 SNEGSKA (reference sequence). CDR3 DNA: TGCAGTGCTAGGGCCGGGACGCACAACACTGAAGCTTTCTTT. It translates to CSARAGTHNTEAFF.

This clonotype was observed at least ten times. The chain's CDR3 is CASSLATGVSTEAFF. As DNA, the CDR3 is TGCGCCAGCAGCCTCGCTACAGGGGTGAGTACTGAAGCTTTCTTT. The chain has TRBV4-3 and TRBJ1-1; 7 positions match TRBD1. Germline CDR1 and CDR2: LGHNA and YSLEER. The CDR3 covers 15 residues. V lost 4 bases and J lost 5; bases outside the gene matches: 10.

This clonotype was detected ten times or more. Here the CDR3 reads CASSQGLAEPQETQYF. CDR3 in DNA: TGTGCCAGCAGCCAGGGACTAGCGGAGCCCCAAGAGACCCAGTACTTC. V is TRBV3-1 and J is TRBJ2-5; 11 nucleotides line up with TRBD2. This CDR3 contains 16 residues. V shed 3 bases and J 1 base; nucleotides not matched to a gene: 4. Germline V gives CDR1 LGHDT, CDR2 YNNKEL (reference sequence).

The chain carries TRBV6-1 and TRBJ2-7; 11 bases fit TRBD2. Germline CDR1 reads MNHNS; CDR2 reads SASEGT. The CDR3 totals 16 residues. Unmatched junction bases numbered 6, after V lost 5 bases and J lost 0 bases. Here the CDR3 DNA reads TGTGCCAGCAGTTACCGGGGACTAGCGGCCTCCTACGAGCAGTACTTC. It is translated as CASSYRGLAASYEQYF.

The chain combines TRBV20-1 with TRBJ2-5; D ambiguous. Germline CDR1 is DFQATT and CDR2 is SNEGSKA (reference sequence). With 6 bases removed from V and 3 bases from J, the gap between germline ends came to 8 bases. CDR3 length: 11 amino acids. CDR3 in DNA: TGCAGTGCCCTCGAGGAAGAGACCCAGTACTTC. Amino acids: CSALEEETQYF.

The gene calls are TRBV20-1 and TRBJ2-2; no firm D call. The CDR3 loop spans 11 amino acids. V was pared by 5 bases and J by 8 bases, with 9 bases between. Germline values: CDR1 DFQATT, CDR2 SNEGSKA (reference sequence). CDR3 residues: CSAALVGELFF. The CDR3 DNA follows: TGCAGTGCTGCTCTGGTTGGGGAGCTGTTTTTT.

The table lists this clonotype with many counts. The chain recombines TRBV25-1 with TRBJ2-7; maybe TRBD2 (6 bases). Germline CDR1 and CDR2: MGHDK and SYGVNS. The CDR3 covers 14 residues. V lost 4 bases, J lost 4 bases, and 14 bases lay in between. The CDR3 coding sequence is TGTGCCAGCAGTGTACAGGAGGGCGGTTACGAGCAGTACTTC. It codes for CASSVQEGGYEQYF.

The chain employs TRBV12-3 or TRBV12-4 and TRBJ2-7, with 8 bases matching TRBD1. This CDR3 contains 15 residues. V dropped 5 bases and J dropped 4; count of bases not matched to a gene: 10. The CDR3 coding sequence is TGTGCCAGCAGTAAGTCCGGGACAGGAAGTTACGAGCAGTACTTC. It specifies CASSKSGTGSYEQYF.

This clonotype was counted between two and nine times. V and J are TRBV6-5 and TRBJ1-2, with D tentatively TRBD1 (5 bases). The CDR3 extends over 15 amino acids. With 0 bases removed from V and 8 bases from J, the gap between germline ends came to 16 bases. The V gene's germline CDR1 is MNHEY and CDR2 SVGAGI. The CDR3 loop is CASSYSMFQGWGYTF. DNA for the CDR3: TGTGCCAGCAGTTACTCGATGTTCCAGGGCTGGGGCTACACCTTC.

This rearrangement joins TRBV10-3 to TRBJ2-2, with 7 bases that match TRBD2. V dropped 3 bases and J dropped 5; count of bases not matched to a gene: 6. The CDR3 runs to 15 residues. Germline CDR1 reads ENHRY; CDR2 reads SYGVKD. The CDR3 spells CAISDRAGETGELFF. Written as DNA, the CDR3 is TGTGCCATCAGTGATCGGGCGGGAGAAACCGGGGAGCTGTTTTTT.

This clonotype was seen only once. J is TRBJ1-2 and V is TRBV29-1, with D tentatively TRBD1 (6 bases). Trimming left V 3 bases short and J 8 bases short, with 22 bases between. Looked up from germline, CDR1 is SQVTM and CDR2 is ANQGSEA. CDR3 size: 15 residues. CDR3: CSVDGPGVSTGGYTF. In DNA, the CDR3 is TGCAGCGTTGACGGGCCAGGGGTTTCCACAGGGGGCTACACCTTC.

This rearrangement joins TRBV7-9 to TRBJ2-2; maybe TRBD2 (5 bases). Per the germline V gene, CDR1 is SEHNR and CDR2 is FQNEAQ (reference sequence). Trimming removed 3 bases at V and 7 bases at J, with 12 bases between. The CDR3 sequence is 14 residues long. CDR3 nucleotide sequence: TGTGCCAGCAGCTTGGGTTGGGGAGTCGGGGAGCTGTTTTTT. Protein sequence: CASSLGWGVGELFF.

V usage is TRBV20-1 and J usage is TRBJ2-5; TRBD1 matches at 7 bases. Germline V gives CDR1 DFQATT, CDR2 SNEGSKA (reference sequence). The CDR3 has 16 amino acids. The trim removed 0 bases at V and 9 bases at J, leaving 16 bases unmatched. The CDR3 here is CSARDSRGRGNQPQYF. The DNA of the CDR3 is TGCAGTGCTAGAGATAGCAGAGGCAGGGGGAATCAGCCCCAGTACTTC.

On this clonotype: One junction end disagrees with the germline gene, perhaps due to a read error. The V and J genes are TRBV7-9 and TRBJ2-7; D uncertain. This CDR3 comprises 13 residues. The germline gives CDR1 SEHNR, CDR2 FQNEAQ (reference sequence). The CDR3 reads CASSQEGFYEQYF. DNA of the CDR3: TGCGCCAGCAGCCAAGAAGGGTTCTACGAGCAGTACTTC. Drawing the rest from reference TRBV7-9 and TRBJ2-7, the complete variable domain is DTGVSQNPRHKITKRGQNVTFRCDPISEHNRLYWYRQTLGQGPEFLTYFQNEAQLEKSRLLSDRFSAERPKGSFSTLEIQRTEQGDSAMYLCASSQEGFYEQYFGPGTRLTVT.

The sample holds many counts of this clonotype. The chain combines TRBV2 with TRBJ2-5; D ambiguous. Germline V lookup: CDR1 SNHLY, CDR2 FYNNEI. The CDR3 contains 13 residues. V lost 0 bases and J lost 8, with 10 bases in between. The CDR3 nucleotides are TGTGCCAGCAGTGAAGCTCCGGAAGTAACCCAGTACTTC. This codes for CASSEAPEVTQYF.